These 5 T cell receptor beta chains came from one sample sequenced in a study of shared clonotypes between healthy human individuals. Profiled with immunoSEQ multiplex PCR; TCRdb holds only in-frame clones, not every one. This table has around 300,000 clones, about nine tenths appearing once. The sequenced material came from memory CD8+ T cells sorted from blood. Subset described: CD45RO+ cells pooled with CCR7-negative TemRA cells. The receptors come from a man younger than 35 in good health.

The V call is TRBV6-5, the J call TRBJ2-5, with D possibly being TRBD1 or TRBD2 (6 bases each). There are 14 residues in the CDR3. In germline, CDR1 is MNHEY, CDR2 SVGAGI. V was cut by 7 bases and J by 2 bases, with 14 bases left in between. This chain's CDR3 is CASTILGGQETQYF. Here the CDR3 DNA reads TGTGCCAGCACCATTTTAGGGGGGCAAGAGACCCAGTACTTC.

The chain uses TRBV5-6 and TRBJ1-2, with D possibly being TRBD1 (5 bases). The V gene lost 4 bases and the J gene lost 0 bases, with 19 bases spanning the gap. This CDR3 has 17 amino acids. From germline, CDR1 is SGHDT and CDR2 YYEEEE. CDR3 sequence reads: CASSRAEVDSPNYGYTF. The CDR3 nucleotides are TGTGCCAGCAGCCGGGCCGAAGTAGACAGCCCTAACTATGGCTACACCTTC.

V usage is TRBV27 and J usage is TRBJ1-5, with D tentatively TRBD1 (6 bases). Looked up from germline, CDR1 is MNHEY and CDR2 is SMNVEV (reference sequence). The CDR3 extends over 15 amino acids. V lost 6 bases and J lost 4, with 16 bases in between. The DNA of the CDR3 is TGTGCCAGCAGCACCTACGGGACAACGAATCAGCCCCAGCATTTT. Protein sequence: CASSTYGTTNQPQHF.

The genes are TRBV30 and TRBJ2-7; D ambiguous. The germline gives CDR1 GTSNPN, CDR2 SVGIG (reference sequence). This CDR3 comprises 11 residues. Between the trimmed V and J ends, which lost 1 base and 7 bases, there was a span of 8 bases. DNA of the CDR3: TGTGCCTGGAGTGGAATCGGGGAGCAGTACTTC. Its protein product is CAWSGIGEQYF.

This sequence joins TRBV5-4 and TRBJ2-1; 8 positions agree with TRBD2. CDR1 and CDR2 (germline): SGHNT, YYREEE (reference sequence). The CDR3 has 17 residues. V gave up 1 base and J gave up 6 bases; unmatched junction bases: 12. The CDR3 DNA is TGTGCCAGCAGCTTGCGGGGGGGGAATTGGGCACCCAATGAGCAGTTCTTC. As protein: CASSLRGGNWAPNEQFF. Complete variable domain (other parts from reference TRBV5-4 and TRBJ2-1): ETGVTQSPTHLIKTRGQQVTLRCSSQSGHNTVSWYQQALGQGPQFIFQYYREEENGRGNFPPRFSGLQFPNYSSELNVNALELDDSALYLCASSLRGGNWAPNEQFFGPGTRLTVL.